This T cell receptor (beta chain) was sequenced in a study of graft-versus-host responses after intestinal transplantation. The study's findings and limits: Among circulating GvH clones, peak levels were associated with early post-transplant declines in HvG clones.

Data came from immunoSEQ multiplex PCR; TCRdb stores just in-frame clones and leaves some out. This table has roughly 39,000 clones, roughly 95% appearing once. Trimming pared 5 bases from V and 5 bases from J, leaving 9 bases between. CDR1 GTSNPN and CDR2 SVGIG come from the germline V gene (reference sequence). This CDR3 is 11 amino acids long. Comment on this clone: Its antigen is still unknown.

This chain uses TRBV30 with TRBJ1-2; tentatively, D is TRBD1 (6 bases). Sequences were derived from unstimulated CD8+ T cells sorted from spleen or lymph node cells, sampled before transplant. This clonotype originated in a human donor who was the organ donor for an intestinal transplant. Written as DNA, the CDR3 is TGTGCCTGGTCAACAGGGTATGGCTACACCTTC. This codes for CAWSTGYGYTF.